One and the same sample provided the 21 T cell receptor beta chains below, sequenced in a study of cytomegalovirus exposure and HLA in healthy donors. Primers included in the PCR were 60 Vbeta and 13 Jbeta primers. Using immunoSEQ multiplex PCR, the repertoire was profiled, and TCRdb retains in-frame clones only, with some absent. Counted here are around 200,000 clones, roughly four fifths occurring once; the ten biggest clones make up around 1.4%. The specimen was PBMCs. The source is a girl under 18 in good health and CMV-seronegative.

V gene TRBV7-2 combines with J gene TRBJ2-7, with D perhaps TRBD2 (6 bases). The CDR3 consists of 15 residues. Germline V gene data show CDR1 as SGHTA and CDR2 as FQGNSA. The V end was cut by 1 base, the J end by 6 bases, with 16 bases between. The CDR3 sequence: CASSLEWSGGTEQYF. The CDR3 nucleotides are TGTGCCAGCAGCTTAGAGTGGTCTGGGGGGACCGAGCAGTACTTC.

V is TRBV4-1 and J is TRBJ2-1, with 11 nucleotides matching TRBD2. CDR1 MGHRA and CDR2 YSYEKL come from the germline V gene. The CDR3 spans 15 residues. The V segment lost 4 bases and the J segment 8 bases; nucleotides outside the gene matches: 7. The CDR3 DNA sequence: TGCGCCAGCAGCCTTACTAGCGGGAGTTTGGATGAGCAGTTCTTC. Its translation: CASSLTSGSLDEQFF.

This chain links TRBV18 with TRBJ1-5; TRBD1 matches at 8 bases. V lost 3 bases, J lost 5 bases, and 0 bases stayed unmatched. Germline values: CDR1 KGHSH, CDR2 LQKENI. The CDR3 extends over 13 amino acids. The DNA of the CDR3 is TGTGCCAGCTCACCGGACAGGGATCAGCCCCAGCATTTT. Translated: CASSPDRDQPQHF. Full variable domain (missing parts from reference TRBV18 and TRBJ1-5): NAGVMQNPRHLVRRRGQEARLRCSPMKGHSHVYWYRQLPEEGLKFMVYLQKENIIDESGMPKERFSAEFPKEGPSILRIQQVVRGDSAAYFCASSPDRDQPQHFGDGTRLSIL.

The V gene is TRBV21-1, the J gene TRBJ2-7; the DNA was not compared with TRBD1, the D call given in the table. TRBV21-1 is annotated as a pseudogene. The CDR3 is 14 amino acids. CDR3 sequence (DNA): TGTGCCAGCAGCACCTCGGGACAGGACTACGAGCAGTACTTC. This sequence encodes CASSTSGQDYEQYF.

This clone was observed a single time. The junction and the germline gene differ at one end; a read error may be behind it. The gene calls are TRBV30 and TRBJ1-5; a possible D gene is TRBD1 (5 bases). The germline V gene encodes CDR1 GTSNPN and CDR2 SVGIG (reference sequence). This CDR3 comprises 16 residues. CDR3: CARSPPRDSHSSRQHF. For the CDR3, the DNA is TGTGCCCGGAGTCCACCGAGAGACAGCCACTCGAGTCGCCAGCATTTT.

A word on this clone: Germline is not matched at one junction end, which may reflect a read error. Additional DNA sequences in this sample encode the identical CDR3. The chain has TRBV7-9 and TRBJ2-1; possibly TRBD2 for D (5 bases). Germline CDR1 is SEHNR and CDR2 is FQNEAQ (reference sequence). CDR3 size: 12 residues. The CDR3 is CASSLELGEQFF. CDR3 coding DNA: TGCGCCAGCAGCTTAGAACTAGGGGAGCAGTTCTTC.

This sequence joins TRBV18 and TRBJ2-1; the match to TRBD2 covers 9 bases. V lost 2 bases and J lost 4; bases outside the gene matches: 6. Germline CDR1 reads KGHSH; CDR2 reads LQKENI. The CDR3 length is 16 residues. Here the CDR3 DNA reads TGTGCCAGCTCACCATTCACAGCGGGAGGATACAATGAGCAGTTCTTC. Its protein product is CASSPFTAGGYNEQFF.

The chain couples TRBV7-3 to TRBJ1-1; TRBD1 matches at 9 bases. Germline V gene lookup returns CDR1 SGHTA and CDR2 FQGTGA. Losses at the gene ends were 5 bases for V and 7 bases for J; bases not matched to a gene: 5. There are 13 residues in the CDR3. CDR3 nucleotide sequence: TGTGCCAGCAGCCCCGACAGGGGGGATGAAGCTTTCTTT. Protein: CASSPDRGDEAFF.

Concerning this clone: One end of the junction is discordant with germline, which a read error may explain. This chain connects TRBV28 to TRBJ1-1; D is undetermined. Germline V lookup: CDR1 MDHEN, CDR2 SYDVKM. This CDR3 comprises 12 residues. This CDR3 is CASSLGILPATF. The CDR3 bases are TGTGCCAGCAGTTTAGGAATCTTGCCAGCGACTTTT.

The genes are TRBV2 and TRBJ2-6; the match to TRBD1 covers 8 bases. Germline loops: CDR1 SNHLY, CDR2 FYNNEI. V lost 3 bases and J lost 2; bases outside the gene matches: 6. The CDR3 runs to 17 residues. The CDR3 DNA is TGTGCCAGCAGTGACGGCAGGGGGCCTACTGGGGCCAACGTCCTGACTTTC. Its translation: CASSDGRGPTGANVLTF.

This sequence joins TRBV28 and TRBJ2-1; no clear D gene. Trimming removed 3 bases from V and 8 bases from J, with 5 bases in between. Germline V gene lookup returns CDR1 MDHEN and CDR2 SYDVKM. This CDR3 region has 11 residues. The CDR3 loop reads CASSFSYEQFF. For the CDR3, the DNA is TGTGCCAGCAGTTTTAGTTATGAGCAGTTCTTC.

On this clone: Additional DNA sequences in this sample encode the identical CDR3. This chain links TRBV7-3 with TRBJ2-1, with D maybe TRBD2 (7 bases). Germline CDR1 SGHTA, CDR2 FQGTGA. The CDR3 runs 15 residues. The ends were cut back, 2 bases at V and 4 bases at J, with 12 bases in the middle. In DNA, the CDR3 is TGTGCCAGCAGCTTAGGGGGCGGGAGTTACAATGAGCAGTTCTTC. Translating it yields CASSLGGGSYNEQFF. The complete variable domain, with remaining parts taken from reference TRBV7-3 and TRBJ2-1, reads GAGVSQTPSNKVTEKGKYVELRCDPISGHTALYWYRQSLGQGPEFLIYFQGTGAADDSGLPNDRFFAVRPEGSVSTLKIQRTERGDSAVYLCASSLGGGSYNEQFFGPGTRLTVL.

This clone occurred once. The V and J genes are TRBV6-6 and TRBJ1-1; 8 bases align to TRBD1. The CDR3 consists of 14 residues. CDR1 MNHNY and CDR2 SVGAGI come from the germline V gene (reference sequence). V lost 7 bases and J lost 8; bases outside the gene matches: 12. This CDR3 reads CASKKSTGGLEAFF. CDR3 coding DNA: TGTGCCAGCAAAAAAAGTACAGGGGGACTGGAAGCTTTCTTT.

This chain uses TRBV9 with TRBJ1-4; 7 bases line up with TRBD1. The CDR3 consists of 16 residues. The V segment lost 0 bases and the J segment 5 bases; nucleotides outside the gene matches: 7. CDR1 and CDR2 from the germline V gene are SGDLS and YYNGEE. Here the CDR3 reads CASSVGQGIGNEKLFF. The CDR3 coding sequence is TGTGCCAGCAGCGTAGGACAGGGCATAGGAAATGAAAAACTGTTTTTT.

The CDR3 spells CASSTGQLNSPLHF. In DNA, the CDR3 is TGTGCCAGTAGTACTGGACAGTTAAATTCACCCCTCCACTTT. The chain uses TRBV19 and TRBJ1-6, with a weak D call TRBD1 (6 bases). The CDR3 is 14 amino acids. Trimming stripped 4 bases from V and 7 bases from J, with 11 bases between. In germline, CDR1 is LNHDA, CDR2 SQIVND (reference sequence).

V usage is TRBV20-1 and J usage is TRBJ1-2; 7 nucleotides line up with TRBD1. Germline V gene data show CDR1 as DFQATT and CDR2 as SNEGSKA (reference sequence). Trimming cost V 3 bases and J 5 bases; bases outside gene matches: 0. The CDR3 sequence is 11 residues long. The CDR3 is CSARTGYGYTF. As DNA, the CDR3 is TGCAGTGCTAGGACAGGGTATGGCTACACCTTC.

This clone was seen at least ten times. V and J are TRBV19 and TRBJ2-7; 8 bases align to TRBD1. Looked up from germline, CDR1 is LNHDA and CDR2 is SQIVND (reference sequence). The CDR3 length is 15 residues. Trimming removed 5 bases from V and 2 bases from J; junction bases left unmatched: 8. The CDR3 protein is CASSLTRDRPYEQYF. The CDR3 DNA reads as TGTGCCAGTAGTTTAACCCGGGACAGGCCCTACGAGCAGTACTTC.

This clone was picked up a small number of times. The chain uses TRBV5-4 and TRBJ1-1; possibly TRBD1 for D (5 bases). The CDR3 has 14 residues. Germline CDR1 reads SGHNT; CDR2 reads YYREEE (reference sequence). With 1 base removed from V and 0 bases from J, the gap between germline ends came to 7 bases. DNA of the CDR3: TGTGCCAGCAGCTTGACAGGACTGAACACTGAAGCTTTCTTT. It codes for CASSLTGLNTEAFF.

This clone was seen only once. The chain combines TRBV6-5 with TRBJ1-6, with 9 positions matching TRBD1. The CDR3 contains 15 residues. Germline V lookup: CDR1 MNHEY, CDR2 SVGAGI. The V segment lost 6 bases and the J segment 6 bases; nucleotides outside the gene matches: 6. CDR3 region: CASREWGQGNSPLHF. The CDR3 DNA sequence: TGTGCCAGCAGAGAGTGGGGACAGGGTAATTCACCCCTCCACTTT.

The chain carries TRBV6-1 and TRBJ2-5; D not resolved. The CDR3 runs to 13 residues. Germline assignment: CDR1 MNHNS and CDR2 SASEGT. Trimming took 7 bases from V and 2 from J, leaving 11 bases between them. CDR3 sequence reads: CASINLWQETQYF. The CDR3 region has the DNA TGTGCCAGCATAAATCTATGGCAAGAGACCCAGTACTTC.

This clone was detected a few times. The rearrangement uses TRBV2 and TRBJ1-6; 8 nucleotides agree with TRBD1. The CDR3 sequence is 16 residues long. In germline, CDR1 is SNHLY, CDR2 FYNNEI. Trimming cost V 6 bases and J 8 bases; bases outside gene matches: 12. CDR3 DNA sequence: TGTGCCAGCAGCGCAGGGGGCGGTTCCATCTATTCACCCCTCCACTTT. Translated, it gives CASSAGGGSIYSPLHF.